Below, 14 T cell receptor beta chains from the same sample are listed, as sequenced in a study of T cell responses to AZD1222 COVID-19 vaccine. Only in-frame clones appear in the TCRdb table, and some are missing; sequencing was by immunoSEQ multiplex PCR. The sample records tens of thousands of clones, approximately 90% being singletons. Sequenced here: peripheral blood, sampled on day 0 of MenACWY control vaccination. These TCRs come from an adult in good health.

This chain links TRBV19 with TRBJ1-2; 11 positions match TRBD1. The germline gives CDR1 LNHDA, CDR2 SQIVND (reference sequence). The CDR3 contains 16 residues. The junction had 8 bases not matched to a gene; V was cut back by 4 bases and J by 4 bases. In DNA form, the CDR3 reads TGTGCCAGTAGTACCACAGGACAGGGGGCTTTCTATGGCTACACCTTC. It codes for CASSTTGQGAFYGYTF.

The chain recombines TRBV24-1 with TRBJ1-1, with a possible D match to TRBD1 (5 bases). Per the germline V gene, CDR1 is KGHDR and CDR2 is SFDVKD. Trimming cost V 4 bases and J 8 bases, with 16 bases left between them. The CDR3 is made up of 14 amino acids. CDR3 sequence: CATSDPGSGDEAFF. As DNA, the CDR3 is TGTGCCACCAGTGACCCAGGGAGCGGCGACGAAGCTTTCTTT.

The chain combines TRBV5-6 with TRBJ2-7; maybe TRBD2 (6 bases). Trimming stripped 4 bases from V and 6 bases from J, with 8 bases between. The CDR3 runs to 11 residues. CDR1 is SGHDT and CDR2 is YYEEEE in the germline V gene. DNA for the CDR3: TGTGCCAGCAGCGGGGACTTCGAGCAGTACTTC. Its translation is CASSGDFEQYF.

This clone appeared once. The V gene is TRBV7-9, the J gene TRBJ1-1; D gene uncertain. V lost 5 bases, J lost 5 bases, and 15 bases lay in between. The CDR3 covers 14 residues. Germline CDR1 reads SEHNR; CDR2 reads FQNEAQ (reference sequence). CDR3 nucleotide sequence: TGTGCCAGCAGCCCAGCCCATGGGGAGACTGAAGCTTTCTTT. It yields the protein CASSPAHGETEAFF. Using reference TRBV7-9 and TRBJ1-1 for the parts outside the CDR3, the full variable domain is DTGVSQNPRHKITKRGQNVTFRCDPISEHNRLYWYRQTLGQGPEFLTYFQNEAQLEKSRLLSDRFSAERPKGSFSTLEIQRTEQGDSAMYLCASSPAHGETEAFFGQGTRLTVV.

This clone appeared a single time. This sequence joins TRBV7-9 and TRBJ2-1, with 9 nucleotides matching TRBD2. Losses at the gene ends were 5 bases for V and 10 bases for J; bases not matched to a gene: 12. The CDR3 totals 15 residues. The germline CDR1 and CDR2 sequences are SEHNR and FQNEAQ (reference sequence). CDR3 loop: CASSPVSSGNGEQFF. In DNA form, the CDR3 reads TGTGCCAGCAGCCCAGTGTCTAGCGGGAACGGGGAGCAGTTCTTC.

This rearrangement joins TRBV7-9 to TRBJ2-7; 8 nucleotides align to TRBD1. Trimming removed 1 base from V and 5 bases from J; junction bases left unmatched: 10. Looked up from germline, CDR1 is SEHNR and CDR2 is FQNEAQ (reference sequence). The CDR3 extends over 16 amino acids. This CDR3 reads CASSLGFAGGANEQYF. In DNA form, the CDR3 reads TGTGCCAGCAGCTTAGGTTTCGCAGGGGGCGCGAACGAGCAGTACTTC.

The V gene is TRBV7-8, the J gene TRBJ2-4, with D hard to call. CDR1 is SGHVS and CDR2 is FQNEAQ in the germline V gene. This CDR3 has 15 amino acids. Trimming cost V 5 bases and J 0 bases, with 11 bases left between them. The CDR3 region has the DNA TGTGCCAGCAGCCCCCTCAAACTAGCCAAAAACATTCAGTACTTC. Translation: CASSPLKLAKNIQYF.

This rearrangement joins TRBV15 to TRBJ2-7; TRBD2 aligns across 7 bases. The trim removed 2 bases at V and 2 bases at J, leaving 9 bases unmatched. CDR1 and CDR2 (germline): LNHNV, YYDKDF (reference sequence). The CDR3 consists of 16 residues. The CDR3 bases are TGTGCCACCAGCAGAATGAAAGGGACTACTACCTACGAGCAGTACTTC. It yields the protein CATSRMKGTTTYEQYF.

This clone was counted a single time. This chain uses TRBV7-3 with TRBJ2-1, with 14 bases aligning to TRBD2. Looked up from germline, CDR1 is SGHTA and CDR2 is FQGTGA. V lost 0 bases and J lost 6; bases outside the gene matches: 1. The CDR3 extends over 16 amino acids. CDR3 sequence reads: CASSLTTSGRGNEQFF. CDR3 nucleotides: TGTGCCAGCAGCTTAACGACTAGCGGGAGGGGCAATGAGCAGTTCTTC.

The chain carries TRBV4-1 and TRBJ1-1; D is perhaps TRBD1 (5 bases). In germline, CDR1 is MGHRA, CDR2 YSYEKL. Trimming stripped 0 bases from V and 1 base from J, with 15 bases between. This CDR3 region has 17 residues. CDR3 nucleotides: TGCGCCAGCAGCCAAGATGCGACGCAGGGATGGAACACTGAAGCTTTCTTT. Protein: CASSQDATQGWNTEAFF.

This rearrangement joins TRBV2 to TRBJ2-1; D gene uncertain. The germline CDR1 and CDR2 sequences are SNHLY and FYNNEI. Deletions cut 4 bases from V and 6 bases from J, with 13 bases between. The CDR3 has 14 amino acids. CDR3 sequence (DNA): TGTGCCAGCAGTGCGGCCAGGCCCCCCAATGAGCAGTTCTTC. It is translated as CASSAARPPNEQFF.

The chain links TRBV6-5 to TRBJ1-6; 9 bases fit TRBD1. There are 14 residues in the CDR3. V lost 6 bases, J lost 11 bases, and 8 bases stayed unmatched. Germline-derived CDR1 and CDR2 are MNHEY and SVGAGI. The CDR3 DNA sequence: TGTGCCAGCAGCCAGGACAGGGGAGGAACACCCCTCCACTTT. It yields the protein CASSQDRGGTPLHF.

The CDR3 DNA is TGTGCCAGCAGTTACGTGGTAGCGGGGGGAGAGACCCAGTACTTC. This translates into CASSYVVAGGETQYF. This chain joins TRBV6-6 and TRBJ2-5; 10 bases are a match to TRBD2. CDR1 is MNHNY and CDR2 is SVGAGI in the germline V gene (reference sequence). The V segment lost 2 bases and the J segment 4 bases; nucleotides outside the gene matches: 4. The CDR3 totals 15 residues.

The CDR3 region has the DNA TGTGCCAGCAGCCCGACAGGGGCCCCGTACAATGAGCAGTTCTTC. This translates into CASSPTGAPYNEQFF. J is TRBJ2-1 and V is TRBV3-1 (or the pseudogene TRBV3-2); the match to TRBD1 covers 8 bases. Germline values: CDR1 LGHDT, CDR2 YNNKEL (reference sequence). With V trimmed by 4 bases and J by 4 bases, 6 bases remained unmatched. CDR3 length equals 15 residues.